This T cell receptor beta chain emerged from a study of T-cell reconstitution after alpha-beta-depleted transplantation in children. Study findings and constraints: Approximately two months post-transplant, alpha-beta T cells reportedly originated from several hundred expanded graft clones. From surviving recipient T cells and thymic progenitors came the high day-60 TCRbeta diversity observed in some patients. A year post-transplant, T-cell counts and diversity derived mostly from newly produced T cells.

About this clonotype itself: Its specificity is not known.

Unique molecular identifiers were built into the TCRbeta library. TCRdb re-called the PCR reads with MiXCR, one entry per CDR3 protein. The table shows about 830,000 distinct CDR3 sequences, with roughly 15% occurring only once. Germline V lookup: CDR1 SNHLY, CDR2 FYNNEI. The CDR3 consists of 18 residues. With 11 bases clipped from V and 0 bases from J, the junction kept 12 bases outside the gene matches. This sample comprised PBMCs, mostly from graft donor cells, obtained 360 days after TCRalphabeta/CD19-depleted stem cell transplant. The chain employs TRBV2 and TRBJ2-1, with TRBD2 identical over 14 bases. This TCR was sampled from a male patient younger than 18 who had a stem cell transplant for acute lymphoblastic leukemia, so the T cells may come from the graft donor. CDR3 residues: CAFSSWTSGRTSYNEQFF. The CDR3 coding sequence is TGTGCCTTCAGTTCGTGGACTAGCGGGAGGACCTCCTACAATGAGCAGTTCTTC.